Listed below are T cell receptor beta chains from one sample, sequenced in a study of blood T cell repertoires in COVID-19. Sequenced by immunoSEQ multiplex PCR; TCRdb stores in-frame clones only, minus some. The data contain approximately 71,000 clones, around 80% of them seen just once; the ten biggest clones take up 20% to 25%. The sequenced sample consisted of peripheral blood. All receptors derive from a human donor in a cohort sampled during active COVID-19. Both conserved end residues are part of each CDR3. A D gene is named only where the DNA matches it firmly. Part of the rows lack a size; the others show once, few, many or a class for expanded clones.

>TRBD2|TRBJ2-3|-|TRBV20-1
CSASGAGSTDTQYF
TGCAGTGCTAGTGGAGCGGGAAGCACAGATACGCAGTATTTT
>TRBD1|TRBJ2-2|-|TRBV5-1
CASSIGQGGTGELFF
TGCGCCAGCAGCATAGGACAGGGCGGGACCGGGGAGCTGTTTTTT
>-|TRBJ2-5|-|TRBV20-1
CSASLMETQYF
TGCAGTGCTAGCTTAATGGAGACCCAGTACTTC
>-|TRBJ1-1|-|TRBV7-9
CASSLALGESPEAFF
TGTGCCAGCAGCTTAGCGTTAGGGGAATCGCCTGAAGCTTTCTTT
>TRBD2|TRBJ2-2|-|TRBV7-2
CASSLTGLAGGGTGELFF
TGTGCCAGCAGCTTAACGGGACTAGCGGGAGGGGGCACCGGGGAGCTGTTTTTT
>-|TRBJ2-2|-|TRBV7-7
CASSSFTGELFF
TGTGCTAGCAGCTCGTTCACCGGGGAGCTGTTTTTT
>-|TRBJ1-2|-|TRBV28
CASSLNRIFDGYTF
TGTGCCAGCAGTTTAAACAGGATTTTTGATGGCTACACCTTC
>-|TRBJ2-6|-|TRBV12-3/TRBV12-4
CASRGVWANVLTF
TGTGCCAGCAGGGGAGTCTGGGCCAACGTCCTGACTTTC
>TRBD1|TRBJ2-2|-|TRBV13
CASSLTGTGAAGELFF
TGTGCCAGCAGCCTCACCGGGACAGGGGCTGCCGGGGAGCTGTTTTTT
>-|TRBJ2-1|-|TRBV7-8
CASSYVVYNEQFF
TGTGCCAGCAGCTACGTAGTCTACAATGAGCAGTTCTTC
>TRBD1|TRBJ2-3|-|TRBV20-1
CSASQAGGAASTDTQYF
TGCAGTGCTAGTCAGGCAGGGGGCGCGGCGAGCACAGATACGCAGTATTTT
>TRBD1|TRBJ2-1|-|TRBV2
CASSKTGYNEQFF
TGTGCCAGCAGTAAGACAGGGTACAATGAGCAGTTCTTC
>TRBD2|TRBJ2-1|-|TRBV28
CASSRLAGGYNEQFF
TGTGCCAGCAGCAGACTAGCGGGGGGGTACAATGAGCAGTTCTTC
>-|TRBJ1-2|-|TRBV29-1
CSVEAGNYGYTF
TGCAGCGTGGAGGCGGGAAACTATGGCTACACCTTC
>-|TRBJ2-1|-|TRBV19
CASSISGGTHNEQFF
TGTGCCAGTAGTATAAGTGGCGGGACCCACAATGAGCAGTTCTTC
>-|TRBJ2-4|-|TRBV19
CASSKKPGGLENIQYF
TGTGCCAGTAGTAAGAAACCCGGGGGTCTTGAAAACATTCAGTACTTC
>-|TRBJ1-3|-|TRBV10-3
CAISESRSGNTIYF
TGTGCCATCAGTGAGTCCCGCTCTGGAAACACCATATATTTT
>-|TRBJ2-3|-|TRBV27
CASSRGLLATDTQYF
TGTGCCAGCTCAAGGGGCTTGTTGGCGACAGATACGCAGTATTTT
>TRBD2|TRBJ2-3|-|TRBV5-4
CASSAGLAGPDTQYF
TGTGCCAGCAGTGCGGGACTAGCGGGACCAGATACGCAGTATTTT
>-|TRBJ2-7|-|TRBV21-1
CASSKGVRGTYEQYF
TGTGCCAGCAGCAAAGGGGTGAGGGGGACCTACGAGCAGTACTTC
>TRBD1|TRBJ2-4|-|TRBV3-1/TRBV3-2
CASSQTPGQGKYF
TGTGCCAGCAGCCAAACTCCGGGACAGGGCAAGTACTTC
>-|TRBJ2-7|-|TRBV18
CASSSLGDTSYEQYF
TGTGCCAGCTCATCATTAGGGGACACATCCTACGAGCAGTACTTC
>TRBD1|TRBJ2-7|-|TRBV20-1
CSANDREFAHLSSYEQYF
TGCAGTGCTAATGACAGGGAATTTGCCCACTTAAGCTCCTACGAGCAGTACTTC
>TRBD1|TRBJ2-3|few|TRBV5-1
CASSGTGGSGTDTQYF
TGCGCCAGCAGCGGCACAGGGGGCTCGGGCACAGATACGCAGTATTTT
>-|TRBJ2-5|-|TRBV18
CASSPYTNQETQYF
TGTGCCAGCTCACCATACACAAACCAAGAGACCCAGTACTTC
>-|TRBJ2-2|-|TRBV9
CASSPGTSTGELFF
TGTGCCAGCAGCCCCGGGACTTCCACCGGGGAGCTGTTTTTT
>-|TRBJ1-1|-|TRBV30
CAWSVGQGAFF
TGTGCCTGGAGTGTGGGCCAAGGTGCTTTCTTT
>TRBD2|TRBJ2-2|-|TRBV11-2
CASSSRTSGSGGELFF
TGTGCCAGCAGCTCCCGGACTAGCGGGAGCGGCGGGGAGCTGTTTTTT
>TRBD1|TRBJ2-2|-|TRBV27
CASSFPKSPTGQRIFTGELFF
TGTGCCAGCAGTTTCCCCAAAAGCCCCACGGGACAGCGGATATTCACCGGGGAGCTGTTTTTT
>-|TRBJ2-2|-|TRBV7-8
CASQKRVSTGELFF
TGTGCCAGCCAAAAGCGGGTCAGCACCGGGGAGCTGTTTTTT
>-|TRBJ2-3|-|TRBV19
CASSSTGTRTFSSTDTQYF
TGTGCCAGTAGTTCTACCGGGACACGGACATTTTCTAGCACAGATACGCAGTATTTT
>TRBD1|TRBJ2-1|-|TRBV11-3
CASSLDPNRGSYNEQFF
TGTGCCAGCAGCTTAGATCCCAACAGGGGCTCCTACAATGAGCAGTTCTTC
>-|TRBJ2-1|-|TRBV29-1
CSVEDPGSEQFF
TGCAGCGTTGAAGATCCGGGGAGCGAGCAGTTCTTC
>TRBD2|TRBJ2-2|-|TRBV7-2
CASSLSGTNTGELFF
TGTGCCAGCAGCTTAAGCGGGACGAACACCGGGGAGCTGTTTTTT
>TRBD2|TRBJ2-1|-|TRBV10-3
CAISGSGTSGSGEQFF
TGTGCCATCAGTGGATCCGGGACTAGCGGGAGCGGTGAGCAGTTCTTC
>TRBD2|TRBJ2-2|-|TRBV2
CASSELGLAGPGELFF
TGTGCCAGCAGTGAACTTGGGCTAGCGGGGCCCGGGGAGCTGTTTTTT
>-|TRBJ1-2|few|TRBV20-1
CSARGAYGYTF
TGCAGTGCTAGGGGGGCCTATGGCTACACCTTC
>TRBD1|TRBJ1-2|-|TRBV28
CASSSAGQEDYGYTF
TGTGCCAGCAGTTCCGCGGGACAGGAAGACTATGGCTACACCTTC
>TRBD1|TRBJ2-3|-|TRBV28
CASSDRGTDTQYF
TGTGCCAGCAGCGACAGGGGCACAGATACGCAGTATTTT
>TRBD1|TRBJ1-3|-|TRBV27
CASSLGDRLFSGNTIYF
TGTGCCAGCAGTTTAGGGGACAGACTATTCTCTGGAAACACCATATATTTT
>TRBD2|TRBJ2-3|-|TRBV18
CASSPRTSGRTDTQYF
TGTGCCAGCTCACCAAGGACTAGCGGGAGGACAGATACGCAGTATTTT
>-|TRBJ1-1|-|TRBV3-1/TRBV3-2
CASSQANRNTEAFF
TGTGCCAGCAGCCAAGCTAACAGAAACACTGAAGCTTTCTTT
>-|TRBJ1-2|-|TRBV6-6
CASSPVLDSYGYTF
TGTGCCAGCAGCCCTGTTTTGGACAGCTATGGCTACACCTTC
>-|TRBJ1-1|-|TRBV6-1
CASSEDARSTEAFF
TGTGCCAGCAGTGAAGATGCGAGGAGCACTGAAGCTTTCTTT
>-|TRBJ2-2|-|TRBV24-1
CATLGGSTGELFF
TGTGCCACCCTTGGCGGGTCCACCGGGGAGCTGTTTTTT
>TRBD2|TRBJ2-3|few|TRBV7-9
CASSPRGSGSVYDTQYF
TGTGCCAGCAGCCCCAGAGGTAGCGGGAGTGTGTACGATACGCAGTATTTT
>-|TRBJ2-1|-|TRBV6-1
CASSEREGGIDEQFF
TGTGCCAGCAGTGAAAGGGAGGGGGGCATCGATGAGCAGTTCTTC
>-|TRBJ2-5|-|TRBV19
CASSMGSQGGETQYF
TGTGCCAGTAGTATGGGTAGCCAGGGAGGAGAGACCCAGTACTTC
>TRBD1|TRBJ2-3|-|TRBV11-2
CASSMTGGTDTQYF
TGTGCCAGCAGCATGACAGGGGGGACAGATACGCAGTATTTT
>TRBD2|TRBJ2-1|few|TRBV30
CAGVAGGAREQFF
TGTGCCGGGGTAGCGGGGGGGGCCCGTGAGCAGTTCTTC
>TRBD1|TRBJ2-5|-|TRBV5-1
CASRSDRGSETQYF
TGCGCCAGCAGATCCGACAGGGGGAGTGAGACCCAGTACTTC
>-|TRBJ2-5|few|TRBV3-1/TRBV3-2
CASSPSLGRQETQYF
TGTGCCAGCAGCCCCTCGCTAGGGAGGCAAGAGACCCAGTACTTC